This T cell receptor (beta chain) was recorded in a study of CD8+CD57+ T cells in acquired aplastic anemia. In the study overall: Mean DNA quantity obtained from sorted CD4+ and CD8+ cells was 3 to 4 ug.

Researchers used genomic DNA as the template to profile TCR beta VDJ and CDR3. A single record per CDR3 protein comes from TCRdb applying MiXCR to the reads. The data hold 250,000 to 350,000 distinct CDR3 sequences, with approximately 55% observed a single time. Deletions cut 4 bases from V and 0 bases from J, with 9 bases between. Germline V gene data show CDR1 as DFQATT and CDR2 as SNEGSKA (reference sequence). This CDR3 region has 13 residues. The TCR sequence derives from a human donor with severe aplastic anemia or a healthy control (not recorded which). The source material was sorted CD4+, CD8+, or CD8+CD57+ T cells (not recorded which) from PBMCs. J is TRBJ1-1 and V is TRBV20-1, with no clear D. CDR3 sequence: CSAKMGLNTEAFF. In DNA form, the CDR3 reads TGCAGTGCTAAAATGGGGTTGAACACTGAAGCTTTCTTT.